The 29 T cell receptor beta chains below come from one sample, sequenced in a study of CD8 T cells in ankylosing spondylitis. TCRdb independently ran MiXCR on the 5' RACE reads; one entry per CDR3 protein. This table holds approximately 130,000 distinct CDR3 sequences, about a tenth found once. The material sequenced was blood, either unsorted or a sorted T cell fraction (not recorded which). All receptors come from a male donor with ankylosing spondylitis or in good health (not recorded which).

The chain uses TRBV4-3 and TRBJ2-7; maybe TRBD2 (5 bases). Germline CDR1 is LGHNA and CDR2 is YSLEER. CDR3 size: 14 residues. Trimming pared 5 bases from V and 0 bases from J, leaving 11 bases between. CDR3 nucleotide sequence: TGCGCCAGCAGCGCGGCCGGGGTCTCCTACGAGCAGTACTTC. This encodes CASSAAGVSYEQYF.

This rearrangement joins TRBV10-3 to TRBJ2-5; D is perhaps TRBD1 (6 bases). The CDR3 is 15 residues long. From germline, CDR1 is ENHRY and CDR2 SYGVKD. V lost 0 bases to trimming and J lost 2 bases, with 10 bases between them. Here the CDR3 DNA reads TGTGCCATCAGTGAGTCGGGGGCGCGACAAGAGACCCAGTACTTC. Amino acid sequence: CAISESGARQETQYF.

This chain links TRBV29-1 with TRBJ2-7, with D possibly TRBD1 on 5 matching bases. Trimming shortened V by 0 bases and J by 4 bases, and 10 bases separated the two germline ends. In germline, CDR1 is SQVTM, CDR2 ANQGSEA. The CDR3 sequence is 13 residues long. CDR3 amino acids: CSVEDPTGYEQYF. Here the CDR3 DNA reads TGCAGCGTTGAAGATCCTACAGGTTACGAGCAGTACTTC.

The chain is built from TRBV5-1 and TRBJ2-1, with TRBD2 matching 7 bases. CDR1 and CDR2 from the germline V gene are SGHRS and YFSETQ. The junction had 4 bases not matched to a gene; V was cut back by 1 base and J by 0 bases. CDR3 length: 16 residues. CDR3 coding DNA: TGCGCCAGCAGCTTGATAGCGGGCCTCTCCTACAATGAGCAGTTCTTC. Amino acids: CASSLIAGLSYNEQFF. The whole variable domain, filled in from reference TRBV5-1 and TRBJ2-1, reads KAGVTQTPRYLIKTRGQQVTLSCSPISGHRSVSWYQQTPGQGLQFLFEYFSETQRNKGNFPGRFSGRQFSNSRSEMNVSTLELGDSALYLCASSLIAGLSYNEQFFGPGTRLTVL.

This clonotype was observed many times. The chain uses TRBV7-6 and TRBJ2-1; D is uncertain. The germline V gene has CDR1 SGHVS and CDR2 FNYEAQ. CDR3 length: 12 residues. V gave up 5 bases and J gave up 5 bases, with 7 bases separating them. The CDR3 here is CASSLDDNEQFF. In DNA, the CDR3 is TGTGCCAGCAGCCTGGACGACAATGAGCAGTTCTTC.

This clonotype came up many times. The chain links TRBV7-2 to TRBJ2-5; 7 nucleotides agree with TRBD2. The CDR3 is 13 amino acids. CDR1 SGHTA and CDR2 FQGNSA come from the germline V gene. V trimming: 7 bases; J trimming: 8 bases; junction bases outside the gene matches: 10. The CDR3 spells CASMETSFTTQYF. CDR3 in DNA: TGTGCCAGCATGGAGACTAGCTTCACCACCCAGTACTTC.

This clonotype was seen ten or more times. The CDR3 here is CASSNDPGADTQYF. Written as DNA, the CDR3 is TGTGCCAGCAGCAACGACCCGGGGGCAGATACGCAGTATTTT. The J gene is TRBJ2-3, the V gene TRBV7-3; D possibly corresponds to TRBD2 (6 bases). Per the germline V gene, CDR1 is SGHTA and CDR2 is FQGTGA. The CDR3 length is 14 residues. V lost 5 bases to trimming and J lost 4 bases, with 13 bases between them. The full variable domain, rest sourced from reference TRBV7-3 and TRBJ2-3, is GAGVSQTPSNKVTEKGKYVELRCDPISGHTALYWYRQSLGQGPEFLIYFQGTGAADDSGLPNDRFFAVRPEGSVSTLKIQRTERGDSAVYLCASSNDPGADTQYFGPGTRLTVL.

This chain uses TRBV14 with TRBJ1-6; D call uncertain. V gave up 1 base and J gave up 0 bases, with 7 bases separating them. There are 16 residues in the CDR3. Germline CDR1 reads SGHDN; CDR2 reads FVKESK. Here the CDR3 reads CASSQGLSSYNSPLHF. The CDR3 nucleotides are TGTGCCAGCAGCCAAGGATTGAGCTCCTATAATTCACCCCTCCACTTT.

This rearrangement joins TRBV6-5 to TRBJ2-1, with 7 nucleotides matching TRBD1. The CDR3 has 15 residues. The V gene's germline CDR1 is MNHEY and CDR2 SVGAGI. Germline trimming cut 4 bases from V and 3 bases from J; bases unmatched to any gene: 6. As DNA, the CDR3 is TGTGCCAGCAGTTTCGGGACAGCCGGCTACAATGAGCAGTTCTTC. Translation gives CASSFGTAGYNEQFF.

The sample holds many counts of this clonotype. The chain joins TRBV7-2 to TRBJ2-2, with D perhaps TRBD2 (5 bases). V was pared by 5 bases and J by 7 bases, with 20 bases between. Germline V gene data show CDR1 as SGHTA and CDR2 as FQGNSA. There are 16 residues in the CDR3. CDR3 residues: CASSQNMASSVGELFF. Here the CDR3 DNA reads TGTGCCAGCAGCCAGAACATGGCTAGCAGCGTCGGGGAGCTGTTTTTT.

As concerns this clonotype: Possible read error: a much larger clone is one base away. The chain has TRBV5-1 and TRBJ2-3; 7 positions match TRBD1. CDR3 length: 14 residues. The ends lost 3 bases at V and 4 bases at J; junction bases unmatched: 5. Germline V gene sequence: CDR1 SGHRS, CDR2 YFSETQ. CDR3 in DNA: TGCGCCAGCAGCTATAGGGGGCATTCAGATACGCAGTATTTT. Its translation: CASSYRGHSDTQYF.

This clonotype came up a few times. V usage is TRBV5-1 and J usage is TRBJ1-4; 7 bases agree with TRBD1. The ends lost 4 bases at V and 2 bases at J; junction bases unmatched: 8. The CDR3 is made up of 16 amino acids. Germline values: CDR1 SGHRS, CDR2 YFSETQ. CDR3 DNA sequence: TGCGCCAGCAGCCCAACTGAGGGGGCTACTAATGAAAAACTGTTTTTT. Encoded protein: CASSPTEGATNEKLFF.

J is TRBJ2-2 and V is TRBV5-1; 7 bases are shared with TRBD2. Germline V gene sequence: CDR1 SGHRS, CDR2 YFSETQ. V trimming: 6 bases; J trimming: 1 base; junction bases outside the gene matches: 9. The CDR3 runs to 16 residues. The CDR3 DNA reads TGCGCCAGCACCAAAGGTCCTAGCGGGAACACCGGGGAGCTGTTTTTT. This translates into CASTKGPSGNTGELFF.

V is TRBV7-9 and J is TRBJ1-1; no definite D call. The CDR3 spans 13 residues. Germline V lookup: CDR1 SEHNR, CDR2 FQNEAQ (reference sequence). Trimming left V 3 bases short and J 4 bases short, with 9 bases between. CDR3 in DNA: TGTGCCAGCAGCTTCTTGGATTTCACTGAAGCTTTCTTT. Protein sequence: CASSFLDFTEAFF.

This clonotype was observed a handful of times. This sequence joins TRBV9 and TRBJ2-2; 10 bases align to TRBD2. CDR1 and CDR2 (germline): SGDLS, YYNGEE. After removal of 2 bases from V and 1 base from J, the junction contained 11 bases not matched to a gene. The CDR3 totals 19 residues. The CDR3: CASSVALAGVEVNTGELFF. The DNA of the CDR3 is TGTGCCAGCAGCGTTGCTCTAGCGGGAGTCGAGGTGAACACCGGGGAGCTGTTTTTT.

This clonotype was detected many times. This chain joins TRBV20-1 and TRBJ2-5, with a weak D call TRBD1 (5 bases). The CDR3 runs to 16 residues. With 0 bases removed from V and 1 base from J, the gap between germline ends came to 15 bases. The germline gives CDR1 DFQATT, CDR2 SNEGSKA (reference sequence). CDR3 residues: CSARDPVRQSQETQYF. The CDR3 DNA is TGCAGTGCTAGAGATCCGGTGAGACAGTCCCAAGAGACCCAGTACTTC.

This clonotype showed up many times. This sequence joins TRBV28 and TRBJ1-5; D not certain. This CDR3 is 13 amino acids long. V was shortened by 6 bases and J by 7 bases, with 13 bases between the two germline ends. Germline V lookup: CDR1 MDHEN, CDR2 SYDVKM. CDR3 loop: CASSGLHDQPQHF. The DNA of the CDR3 is TGTGCCAGCAGCGGACTTCATGACCAGCCCCAGCATTTT.

This clonotype has a count of ten or more. The chain uses TRBV29-1 and TRBJ2-7; 7 bases map to TRBD1. Per the germline V gene, CDR1 is SQVTM and CDR2 is ANQGSEA. CDR3 length equals 13 residues. Trimming removed 5 bases from V and 3 bases from J; junction bases left unmatched: 7. CDR3 bases: TGCAGCGTTTCTGGACAGGCCTTCTACGAGCAGTACTTC. Translated, it gives CSVSGQAFYEQYF.

In this sample, this clonotype turned up many times. The gene calls are TRBV5-1 and TRBJ2-1; 10 nucleotides align to TRBD2. The V gene end was trimmed by 4 bases and the J gene end by 4 bases; junction bases not matched to a gene: 5. Germline V gives CDR1 SGHRS, CDR2 YFSETQ. This CDR3 comprises 15 residues. CDR3 protein: CASSVTSGNYNEQFF. The CDR3 nucleotides are TGCGCCAGCAGCGTAACTAGCGGGAATTACAATGAGCAGTTCTTC.

The table lists this clonotype with many counts. The rearrangement joins TRBV4-1 to TRBJ2-2; tentatively, D is TRBD1 or TRBD2 (5 bases each). V shed 1 base and J shed 1 base, with 7 bases lying between them. This CDR3 has 15 residues. Per germline, CDR1 MGHRA and CDR2 YSYEKL. Here the CDR3 DNA reads TGCGCCAGCAGCCAAGCAGGGAGGAACACCGGGGAGCTGTTTTTT. Protein sequence: CASSQAGRNTGELFF.

The V and J genes are TRBV19 and TRBJ2-7, with D uncertain. The CDR3 runs 13 residues. Germline V gene sequence: CDR1 LNHDA, CDR2 SQIVND (reference sequence). Trimming cost V 0 bases and J 4 bases, with 7 bases left between them. The CDR3 DNA sequence: TGTGCCAGTAGTATAGAGGCAGATTACGAGCAGTACTTC. Translation gives CASSIEADYEQYF.

This clonotype has ten or more counts. V and J are TRBV20-1 and TRBJ2-1, with TRBD2 matching over 8 bases. This CDR3 is built from 14 residues. Per the germline V gene, CDR1 is DFQATT and CDR2 is SNEGSKA (reference sequence). The J segment lost 8 bases and the V segment lost 4 bases, leaving 10 bases of the junction unmatched. In nucleotides, the CDR3 is TGCAGTGCTACACCCGGGACTAGTTTCTATGAGCAGTTCTTC. It yields the protein CSATPGTSFYEQFF.

This clonotype has more than one count but fewer than ten. V is TRBV12-3 or TRBV12-4 and J is TRBJ2-5, with D possibly called TRBD1 or TRBD2 (5 bases each). The CDR3 has 17 amino acids. V was cut by 2 bases and J by 4 bases, with 20 bases left in between. The CDR3: CASSLIPDGTFRETQYF. The CDR3 DNA reads as TGTGCCAGCAGTTTAATCCCGGACGGGACCTTTCGAGAGACCCAGTACTTC.

This clonotype was counted a few times. The CDR3: CASSKDRGHNQPQHF. CDR3 in DNA: TGTGCCAGCAGCAAAGACAGGGGGCACAATCAGCCCCAGCATTTT. This chain uses TRBV7-8 with TRBJ1-5; TRBD1 matches 10 bases. V shed 5 bases, J shed 3 bases, and the junction held 4 bases outside the gene matches. CDR1 and CDR2 from the germline V gene are SGHVS and FQNEAQ. The CDR3 contains 15 residues. The variable domain in full, completed from reference TRBV7-8 and TRBJ1-5, reads GAGVSQSPRYKVAKRGQDVALRCDPISGHVSLFWYQQALGQGPEFLTYFQNEAQLDKSGLPSDRFFAERPEGSVSTLKIQRTQQEDSAVYLCASSKDRGHNQPQHFGDGTRLSIL.

The rearrangement joins TRBV5-1 to TRBJ2-1; 7 bases are a match to TRBD1. This CDR3 spans 18 amino acids. Per the germline V gene, CDR1 is SGHRS and CDR2 is YFSETQ. V lost 0 bases, J lost 0 bases, and 9 bases stayed unmatched. As DNA, the CDR3 is TGCGCCAGCAGCTTGGAGCCGGGACAGCTGAGCTCCTACAATGAGCAGTTCTTC. Translated: CASSLEPGQLSSYNEQFF.

The chain has TRBV7-2 and TRBJ2-2; the D is unclear. This CDR3 contains 14 residues. The germline CDR1 and CDR2 sequences are SGHTA and FQGNSA. Trimming pared 5 bases from V and 2 bases from J, leaving 9 bases between. In DNA, the CDR3 is TGTGCCAGCAGCCCCCACCCTAACACCGGGGAGCTGTTTTTT. Protein product: CASSPHPNTGELFF.

The V and J genes are TRBV5-1 and TRBJ2-2, with D possibly being TRBD1 (5 bases). This CDR3 has 16 residues. V lost 0 bases and J lost 0, with 9 bases in between. Germline V lookup: CDR1 SGHRS, CDR2 YFSETQ. CDR3 region: CASSLETDPNTGELFF. Here the CDR3 DNA reads TGCGCCAGCAGCTTGGAGACAGATCCGAACACCGGGGAGCTGTTTTTT.

This clonotype was counted at least ten times. The V gene is TRBV10-3, the J gene TRBJ2-2, with 9 bases fitting TRBD2. CDR1 ENHRY and CDR2 SYGVKD come from the germline V gene. The CDR3 runs to 14 residues. V lost 9 bases, J lost 6 bases, and 8 bases stayed unmatched. For the CDR3, the DNA is TGTGCCATTTGGAGCGGGAGGCCGGCCGGGGAGCTGTTTTTT. This codes for CAIWSGRPAGELFF.

This clonotype was found many times. The chain couples TRBV5-1 to TRBJ2-1; D is perhaps TRBD2 (6 bases). V was pared by 0 bases and J by 2 bases, with 9 bases between. CDR3 length equals 15 residues. Per the germline V gene, CDR1 is SGHRS and CDR2 is YFSETQ. The CDR3 loop is CASSLVPGAYNEQFF. As DNA, the CDR3 is TGCGCCAGCAGCTTGGTACCGGGAGCCTACAATGAGCAGTTCTTC.